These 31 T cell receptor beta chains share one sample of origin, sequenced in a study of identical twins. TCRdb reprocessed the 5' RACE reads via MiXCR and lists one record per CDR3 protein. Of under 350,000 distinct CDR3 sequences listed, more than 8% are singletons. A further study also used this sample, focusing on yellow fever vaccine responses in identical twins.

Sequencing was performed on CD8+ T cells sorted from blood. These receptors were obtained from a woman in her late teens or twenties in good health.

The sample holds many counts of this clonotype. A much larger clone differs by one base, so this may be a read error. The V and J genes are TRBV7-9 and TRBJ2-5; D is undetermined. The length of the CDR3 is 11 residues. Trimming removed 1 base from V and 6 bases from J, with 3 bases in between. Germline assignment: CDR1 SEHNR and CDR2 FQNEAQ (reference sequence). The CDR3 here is CASSLEKTQYF. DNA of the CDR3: TGTGCCAGCAGCTTAGAAAAGACCCAGTACTTC.

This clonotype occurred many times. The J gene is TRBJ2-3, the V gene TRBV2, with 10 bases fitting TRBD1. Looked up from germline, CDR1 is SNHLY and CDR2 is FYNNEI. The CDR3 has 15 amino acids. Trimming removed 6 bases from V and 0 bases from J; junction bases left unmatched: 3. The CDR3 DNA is TGTGCCAGCAGAAGACAGGGGGCTAGCACAGATACGCAGTATTTT. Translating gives CASRRQGASTDTQYF. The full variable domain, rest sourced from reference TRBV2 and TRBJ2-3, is EPEVTQTPSHQVTQMGQEVILRCVPISNHLYFYWYRQILGQKVEFLVSFYNNEISEKSEIFDDQFSVERPDGSNFTLKIRSTKLEDSAMYFCASRRQGASTDTQYFGPGTRLTVL.

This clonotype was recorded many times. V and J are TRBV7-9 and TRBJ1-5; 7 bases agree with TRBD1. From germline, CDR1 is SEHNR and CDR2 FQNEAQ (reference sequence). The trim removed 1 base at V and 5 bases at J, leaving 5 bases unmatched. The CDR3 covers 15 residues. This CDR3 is CASSLGQGWDQPQHF. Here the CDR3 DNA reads TGTGCCAGCAGCTTAGGACAGGGATGGGATCAGCCCCAGCATTTT.

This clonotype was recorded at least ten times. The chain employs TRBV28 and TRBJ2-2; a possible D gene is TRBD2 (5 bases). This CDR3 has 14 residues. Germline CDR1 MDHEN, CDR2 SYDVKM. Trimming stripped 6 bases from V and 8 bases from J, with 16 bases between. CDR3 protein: CASSSRESGGELFF. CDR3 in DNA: TGTGCCAGCAGCTCAAGGGAGTCGGGAGGGGAGCTGTTTTTT.

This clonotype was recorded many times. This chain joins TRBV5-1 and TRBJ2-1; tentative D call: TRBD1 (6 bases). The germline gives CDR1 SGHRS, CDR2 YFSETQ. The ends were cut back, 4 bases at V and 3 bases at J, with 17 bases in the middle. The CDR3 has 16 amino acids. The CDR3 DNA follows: TGCGCCAGCAGCATTGGAAGGGGGTCAGGCTACAATGAGCAGTTCTTC. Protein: CASSIGRGSGYNEQFF.

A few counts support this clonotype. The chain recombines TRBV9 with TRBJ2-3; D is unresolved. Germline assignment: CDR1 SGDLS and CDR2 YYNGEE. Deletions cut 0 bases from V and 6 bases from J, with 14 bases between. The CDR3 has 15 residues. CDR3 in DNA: TGTGCCAGCAGCGTAGAAAGGAATCCGACTGATACGCAGTATTTT. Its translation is CASSVERNPTDTQYF.

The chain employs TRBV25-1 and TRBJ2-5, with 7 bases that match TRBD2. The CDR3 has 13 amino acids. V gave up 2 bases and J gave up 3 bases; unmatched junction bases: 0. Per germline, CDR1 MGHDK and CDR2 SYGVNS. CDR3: CASSELAEETQYF. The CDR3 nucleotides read TGTGCCAGCAGTGAACTAGCGGAAGAGACCCAGTACTTC.

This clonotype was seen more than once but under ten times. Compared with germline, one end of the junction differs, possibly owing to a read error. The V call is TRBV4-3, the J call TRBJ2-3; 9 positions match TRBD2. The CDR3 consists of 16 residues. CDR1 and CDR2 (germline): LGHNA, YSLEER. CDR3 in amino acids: CASNQIAGDRTDTQYF. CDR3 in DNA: TGCGCCAGCAACCAAATAGCGGGGGACCGCACAGATACGCAGTATTTT.

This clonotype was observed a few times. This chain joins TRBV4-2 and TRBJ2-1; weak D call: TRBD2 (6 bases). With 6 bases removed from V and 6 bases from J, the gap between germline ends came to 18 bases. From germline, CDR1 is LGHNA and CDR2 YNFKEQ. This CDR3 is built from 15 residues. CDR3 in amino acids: CASRTIAEALNEQFF. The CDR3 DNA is TGTGCCAGCAGGACGATAGCGGAGGCCCTCAATGAGCAGTTCTTC.

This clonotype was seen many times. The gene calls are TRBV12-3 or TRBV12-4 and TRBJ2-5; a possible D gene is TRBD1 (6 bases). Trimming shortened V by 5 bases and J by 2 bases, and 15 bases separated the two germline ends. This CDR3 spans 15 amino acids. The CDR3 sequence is CASSPYGGQQETQYF. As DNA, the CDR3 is TGTGCCAGCAGTCCCTATGGGGGACAACAAGAGACCCAGTACTTC.

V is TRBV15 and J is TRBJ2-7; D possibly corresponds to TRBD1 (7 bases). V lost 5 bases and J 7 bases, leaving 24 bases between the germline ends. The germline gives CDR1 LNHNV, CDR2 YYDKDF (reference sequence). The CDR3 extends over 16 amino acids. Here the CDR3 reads CATSGGGGPGAEEQYF. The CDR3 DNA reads TGTGCCACCAGCGGCGGAGGGGGCCCGGGGGCGGAGGAGCAGTACTTC.

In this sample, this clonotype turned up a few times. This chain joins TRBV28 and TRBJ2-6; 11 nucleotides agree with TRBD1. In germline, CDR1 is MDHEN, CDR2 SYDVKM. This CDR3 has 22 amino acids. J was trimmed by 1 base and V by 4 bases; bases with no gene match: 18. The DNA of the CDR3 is TGTGCCAGCAGTTCCCCAAGGACAGGGGGCGCAGAGTATATATCTGGGGCCAACGTCCTGACTTTC. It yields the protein CASSSPRTGGAEYISGANVLTF.

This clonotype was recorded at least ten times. The CDR3 reads CASRDPNYNEQFF. CDR3 sequence (DNA): TGCGCCAGCCGGGACCCTAACTACAATGAGCAGTTCTTC. The chain recombines TRBV5-1 with TRBJ2-1, with D perhaps being TRBD1 or TRBD2 (5 bases each). V was cut by 7 bases and J by 3 bases, with 11 bases left in between. Germline values: CDR1 SGHRS, CDR2 YFSETQ. The CDR3 contains 13 residues.

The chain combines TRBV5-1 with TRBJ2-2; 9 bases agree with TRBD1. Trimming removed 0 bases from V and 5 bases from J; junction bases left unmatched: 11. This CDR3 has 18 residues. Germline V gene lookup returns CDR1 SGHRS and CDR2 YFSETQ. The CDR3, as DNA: TGCGCCAGCAGCTTGGACAGGGGGCCCTTTTTGATAACCGGGGAGCTGTTTTTT. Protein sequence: CASSLDRGPFLITGELFF. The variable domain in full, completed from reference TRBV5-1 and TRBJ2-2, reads KAGVTQTPRYLIKTRGQQVTLSCSPISGHRSVSWYQQTPGQGLQFLFEYFSETQRNKGNFPGRFSGRQFSNSRSEMNVSTLELGDSALYLCASSLDRGPFLITGELFFGEGSRLTVL.

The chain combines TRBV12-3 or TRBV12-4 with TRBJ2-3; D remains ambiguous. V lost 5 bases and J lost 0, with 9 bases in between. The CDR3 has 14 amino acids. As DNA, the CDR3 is TGTGCCAGCAGTGGAGATTTTAGCACAGATACGCAGTATTTT. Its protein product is CASSGDFSTDTQYF.

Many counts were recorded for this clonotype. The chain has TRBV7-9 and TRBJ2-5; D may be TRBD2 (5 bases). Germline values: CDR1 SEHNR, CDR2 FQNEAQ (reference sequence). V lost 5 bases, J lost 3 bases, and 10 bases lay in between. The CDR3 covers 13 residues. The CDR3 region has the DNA TGTGCCAGCAGCCCCAGCGGAGAAGAGACCCAGTACTTC. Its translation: CASSPSGEETQYF. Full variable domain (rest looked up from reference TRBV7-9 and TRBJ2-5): DTGVSQNPRHKITKRGQNVTFRCDPISEHNRLYWYRQTLGQGPEFLTYFQNEAQLEKSRLLSDRFSAERPKGSFSTLEIQRTEQGDSAMYLCASSPSGEETQYFGPGTRLLVL.

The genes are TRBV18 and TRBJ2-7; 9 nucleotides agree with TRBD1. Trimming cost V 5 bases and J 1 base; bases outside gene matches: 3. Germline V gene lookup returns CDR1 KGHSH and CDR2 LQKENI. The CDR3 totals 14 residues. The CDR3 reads CASSTGQGSYEQYF. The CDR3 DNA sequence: TGTGCCAGCTCAACGGGACAGGGATCCTACGAGCAGTACTTC.

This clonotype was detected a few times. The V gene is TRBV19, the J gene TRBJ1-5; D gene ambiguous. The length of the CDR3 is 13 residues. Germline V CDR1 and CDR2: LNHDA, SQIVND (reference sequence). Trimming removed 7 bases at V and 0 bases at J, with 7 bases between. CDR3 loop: CASTANSNQPQHF. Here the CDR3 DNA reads TGTGCCAGTACGGCTAATAGCAATCAGCCCCAGCATTTT.

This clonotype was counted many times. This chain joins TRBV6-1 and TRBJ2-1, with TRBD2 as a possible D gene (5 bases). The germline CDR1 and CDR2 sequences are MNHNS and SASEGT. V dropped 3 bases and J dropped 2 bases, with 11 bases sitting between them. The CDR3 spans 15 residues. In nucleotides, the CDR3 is TGTGCCAGCAGTGACGGACTTCTCACCTACAATGAGCAGTTCTTC. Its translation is CASSDGLLTYNEQFF.

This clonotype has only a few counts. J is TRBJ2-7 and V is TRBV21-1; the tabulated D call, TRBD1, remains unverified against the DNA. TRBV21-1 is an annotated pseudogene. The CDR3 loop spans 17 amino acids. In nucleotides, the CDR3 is TGTGCCAGCAGCGCACGGGCGCCCAGGACAGGGTCCTACGAGCAGTACTTC. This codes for CASSARAPRTGSYEQYF.

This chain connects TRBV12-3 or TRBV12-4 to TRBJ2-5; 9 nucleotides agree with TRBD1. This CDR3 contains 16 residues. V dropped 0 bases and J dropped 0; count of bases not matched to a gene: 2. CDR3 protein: CASSLATGGYQETQYF. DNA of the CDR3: TGTGCCAGCAGTTTAGCGACAGGGGGGTACCAAGAGACCCAGTACTTC.

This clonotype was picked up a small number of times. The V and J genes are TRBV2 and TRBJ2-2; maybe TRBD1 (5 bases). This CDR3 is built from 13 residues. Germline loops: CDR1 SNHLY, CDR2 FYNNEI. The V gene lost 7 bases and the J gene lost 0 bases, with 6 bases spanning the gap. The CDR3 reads CASIRANTGELFF. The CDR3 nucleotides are TGTGCCAGCATCAGGGCGAACACCGGGGAGCTGTTTTTT.

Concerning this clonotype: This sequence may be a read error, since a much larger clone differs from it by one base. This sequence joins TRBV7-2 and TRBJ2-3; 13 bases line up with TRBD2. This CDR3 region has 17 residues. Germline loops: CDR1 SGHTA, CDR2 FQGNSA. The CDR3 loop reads CASSKDGTSGAGDTHYF. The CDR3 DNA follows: TGTGCCAGCAGCAAGGACGGGACTAGCGGGGCGGGGGATACGCATTATTTT.

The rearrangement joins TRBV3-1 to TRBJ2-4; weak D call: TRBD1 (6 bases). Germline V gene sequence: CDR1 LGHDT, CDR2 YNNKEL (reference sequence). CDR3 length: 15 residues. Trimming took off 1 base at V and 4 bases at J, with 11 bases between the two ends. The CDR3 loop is CASSQVQGMKNIQYF. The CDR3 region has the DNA TGTGCCAGCAGCCAAGTGCAGGGGATGAAAAACATTCAGTACTTC.

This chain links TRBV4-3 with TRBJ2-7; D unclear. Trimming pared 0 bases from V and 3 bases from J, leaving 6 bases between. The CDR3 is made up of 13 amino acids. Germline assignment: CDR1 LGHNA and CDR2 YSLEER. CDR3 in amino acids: CASSQERNYEQYF. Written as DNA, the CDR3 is TGCGCCAGCAGCCAAGAGCGCAACTACGAGCAGTACTTC.

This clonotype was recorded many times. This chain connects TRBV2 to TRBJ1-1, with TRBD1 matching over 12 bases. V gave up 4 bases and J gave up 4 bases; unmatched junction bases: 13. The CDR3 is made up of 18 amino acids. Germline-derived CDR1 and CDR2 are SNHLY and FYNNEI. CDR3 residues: CASSVFPGQGAVSTEAFF. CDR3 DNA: TGTGCCAGCAGTGTTTTCCCGGGACAGGGGGCTGTTAGCACTGAAGCTTTCTTT.

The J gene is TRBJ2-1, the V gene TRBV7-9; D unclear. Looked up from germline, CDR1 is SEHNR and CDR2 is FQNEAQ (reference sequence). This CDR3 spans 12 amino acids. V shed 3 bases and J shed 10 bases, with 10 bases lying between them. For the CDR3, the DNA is TGTGCCAGCAGCTTTGTCCCCGGGGAGCAGTTCTTC. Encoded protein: CASSFVPGEQFF.

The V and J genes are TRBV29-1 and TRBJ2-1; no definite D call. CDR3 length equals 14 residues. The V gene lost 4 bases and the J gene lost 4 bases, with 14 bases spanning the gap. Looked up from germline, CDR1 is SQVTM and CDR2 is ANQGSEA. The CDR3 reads CSVAKGLGYNEQFF. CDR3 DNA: TGCAGCGTTGCCAAAGGCCTCGGATACAATGAGCAGTTCTTC.

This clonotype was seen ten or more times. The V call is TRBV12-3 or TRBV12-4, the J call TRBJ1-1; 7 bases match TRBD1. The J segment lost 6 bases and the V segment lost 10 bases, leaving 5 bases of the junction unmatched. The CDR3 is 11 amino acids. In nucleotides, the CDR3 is TGTGCCACGCGACAGGGTGCTGAAGCTTTCTTT. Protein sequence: CATRQGAEAFF.

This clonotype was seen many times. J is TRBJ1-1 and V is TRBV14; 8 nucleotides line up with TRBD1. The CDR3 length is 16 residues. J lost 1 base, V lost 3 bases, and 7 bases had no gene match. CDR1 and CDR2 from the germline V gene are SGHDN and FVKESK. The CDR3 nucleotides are TGTGCCAGCAGCCAGAGACAGGGGCAAGCGAACACTGAAGCTTTCTTT. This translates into CASSQRQGQANTEAFF.

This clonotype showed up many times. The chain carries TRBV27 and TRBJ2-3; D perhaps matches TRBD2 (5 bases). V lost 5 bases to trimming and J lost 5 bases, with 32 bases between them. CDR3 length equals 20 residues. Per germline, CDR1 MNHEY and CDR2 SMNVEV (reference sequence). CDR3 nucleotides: TGTGCCAGCAGTCCCTACGACCGTGCGGACGGGGTATCAGGAGAAGATACGCAGTATTTT. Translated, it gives CASSPYDRADGVSGEDTQYF.